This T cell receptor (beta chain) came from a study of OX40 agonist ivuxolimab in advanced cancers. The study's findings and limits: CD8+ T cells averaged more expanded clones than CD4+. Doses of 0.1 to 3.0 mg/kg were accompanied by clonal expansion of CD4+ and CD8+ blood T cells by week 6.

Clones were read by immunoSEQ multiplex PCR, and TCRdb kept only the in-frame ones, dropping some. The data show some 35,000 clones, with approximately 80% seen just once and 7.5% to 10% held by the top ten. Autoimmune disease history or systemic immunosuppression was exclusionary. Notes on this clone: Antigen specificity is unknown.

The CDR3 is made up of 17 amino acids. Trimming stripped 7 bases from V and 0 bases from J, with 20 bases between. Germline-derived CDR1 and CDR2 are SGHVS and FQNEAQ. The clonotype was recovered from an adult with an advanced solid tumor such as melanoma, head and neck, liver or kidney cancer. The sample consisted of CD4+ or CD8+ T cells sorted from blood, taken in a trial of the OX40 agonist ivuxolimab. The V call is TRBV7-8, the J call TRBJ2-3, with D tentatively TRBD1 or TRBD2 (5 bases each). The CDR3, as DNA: TGTGCCAGCACCACCGCCGCCGGGACGAGGAGCACAGATACGCAGTATTTT. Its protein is CASTTAAGTRSTDTQYF.